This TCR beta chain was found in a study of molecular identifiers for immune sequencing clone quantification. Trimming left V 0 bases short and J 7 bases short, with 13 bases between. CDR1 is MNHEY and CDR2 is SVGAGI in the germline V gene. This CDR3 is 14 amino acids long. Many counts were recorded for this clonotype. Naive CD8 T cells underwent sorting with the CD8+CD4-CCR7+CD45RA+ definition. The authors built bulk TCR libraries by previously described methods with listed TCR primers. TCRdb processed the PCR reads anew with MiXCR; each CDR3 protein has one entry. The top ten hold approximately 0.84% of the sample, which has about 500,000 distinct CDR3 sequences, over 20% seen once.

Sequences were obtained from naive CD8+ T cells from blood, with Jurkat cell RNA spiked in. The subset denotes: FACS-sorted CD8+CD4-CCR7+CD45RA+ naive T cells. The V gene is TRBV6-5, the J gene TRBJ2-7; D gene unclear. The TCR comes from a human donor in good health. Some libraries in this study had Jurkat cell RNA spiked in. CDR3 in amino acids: CASSYSSSRREQYF. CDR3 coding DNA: TGTGCCAGCAGTTACTCTTCGTCGCGCCGGGAGCAGTACTTC.